This T cell receptor beta chain comes out of a study of cytomegalovirus exposure and HLA in healthy donors. CDR3 size: 16 residues. From germline, CDR1 is LGHNA and CDR2 YSLEER. Healthy bone marrow donors made up the donors. A note on this clone: Its specificity is not known.

13 Jbeta primers and 60 Vbeta primers were used for the PCR. Assay used: immunoSEQ multiplex PCR; TCRdb lists only in-frame clones, some missing. The table lists 95,000 to 150,000 clones, roughly 80% of them singletons, with about 6% in the top ten. Broader study findings: The study carried out a later analysis of TCR beta sequences. It associated around 17,000 of them with specific HLA alleles at a false discovery rate of 0.05.

The source is a woman between 40 and 55 years old in good health and CMV-seronegative. Sequencing was done on a sample of PBMCs. This sequence joins TRBV4-3 and TRBJ2-5, with 12 bases identical to TRBD2. The closer fit of TRBJ2-7 to the DNA end suggests the J call may be wrong. CDR3 nucleotide sequence: TGCGCCAGCAGCCAAGCGACTAGCGGGAGTTTCTACGAGCAGTACTTC. It codes for CASSQATSGSFYEQYF.